Listed here are 22 T cell receptor beta chains from one sample, sequenced in a study of T cell responses to AZD1222 COVID-19 vaccine. Generated by immunoSEQ multiplex PCR, the TCRdb table keeps only in-frame clones and is missing some. The sample lists fewer than 110,000 clones, approximately 92% occurring once. This material consisted of peripheral blood, taken 28 days after the second AZD1222 dose. These receptors were obtained from an adult who received the AZD1222 COVID-19 vaccine.

V usage is TRBV19 and J usage is TRBJ1-6, with D perhaps matching TRBD1 (5 bases). V was cut by 5 bases and J by 4 bases, with 18 bases left in between. Germline V gene lookup returns CDR1 LNHDA and CDR2 SQIVND (reference sequence). There are 17 residues in the CDR3. DNA for the CDR3: TGTGCCAGTAGTTCCTCACGCGGGGCGGGATATAATTCACCCCTCCACTTT. Its translation: CASSSSRGAGYNSPLHF.

The V call is TRBV10-1, the J call TRBJ2-2, with D possibly matching TRBD1 (6 bases). This CDR3 region has 12 residues. Germline CDR1 reads WNHNN; CDR2 reads SYGVQD (reference sequence). V was clipped by 6 bases and J by 5 bases, with 7 bases between them. The CDR3, as DNA: TGCGCCAGCAGCAGGGGTACCGGGGAGCTGTTTTTT. Protein product: CASSRGTGELFF.

The CDR3 nucleotides read TGTGCCAGCCACGGGACAGCCAACTACGAGCAGTACTTC. Translation: CASHGTANYEQYF. The chain combines TRBV18 with TRBJ2-7, with TRBD1 identical over 7 bases. Germline V gene sequence: CDR1 KGHSH, CDR2 LQKENI. The CDR3 runs 13 residues. The trim removed 8 bases at V and 3 bases at J, leaving 7 bases unmatched.

This rearrangement joins TRBV9 to TRBJ1-5; a weak D match, TRBD1 (6 bases). V lost 4 bases to trimming and J lost 1 base, with 15 bases between them. The CDR3 has 16 residues. CDR1 is SGDLS and CDR2 is YYNGEE in the germline V gene. This CDR3 is CASSPGGQGSNQPQHF. The CDR3 nucleotides read TGTGCCAGCAGCCCGGGGGGGCAGGGGAGCAATCAGCCCCAGCATTTT.

This chain joins TRBV7-8 and TRBJ1-1; D not resolved. Trimming took off 2 bases at V and 1 base at J, with 5 bases between the two ends. The germline gives CDR1 SGHVS, CDR2 FQNEAQ. The CDR3 loop spans 13 amino acids. The DNA of the CDR3 is TGTGCCAGCAGCTTATCTAGGAACACTGAAGCTTTCTTT. This gives the protein CASSLSRNTEAFF. Complete variable domain (other parts from reference TRBV7-8 and TRBJ1-1): GAGVSQSPRYKVAKRGQDVALRCDPISGHVSLFWYQQALGQGPEFLTYFQNEAQLDKSGLPSDRFFAERPEGSVSTLKIQRTQQEDSAVYLCASSLSRNTEAFFGQGTRLTVV.

The chain carries TRBV6-1 and TRBJ1-5; D remains ambiguous. The CDR3 is made up of 14 amino acids. V lost 2 bases, J lost 3 bases, and 8 bases lay in between. Germline-derived CDR1 and CDR2 are MNHNS and SASEGT. The CDR3 bases are TGTGCCAGCAGTGAAACCCTGATCAATCAGCCCCAGCATTTT. Translated: CASSETLINQPQHF.

For the CDR3, the DNA is TGCGCCAGCAGCCAAGACGCGACAAATGAAAAACTGTTTTTT. It translates to CASSQDATNEKLFF. This sequence joins TRBV4-1 and TRBJ1-4; D remains unclear. Deletions cut 0 bases from V and 5 bases from J, with 7 bases between. Germline V gene lookup returns CDR1 MGHRA and CDR2 YSYEKL. The CDR3 runs to 14 residues.

This chain links TRBV30 with TRBJ1-4; D is perhaps TRBD1 (5 bases). The CDR3 is 13 amino acids. CDR1 GTSNPN and CDR2 SVGIG come from the germline V gene (reference sequence). V lost 2 bases and J lost 5, with 9 bases in between. CDR3 residues: CAWSLTGNEKLFF. CDR3 coding DNA: TGTGCCTGGAGTTTAACAGGAAATGAAAAACTGTTTTTT.

In this sample, this clone turned up once. J is TRBJ1-1 and V is TRBV29-1; unclear D gene. The CDR3 runs to 11 residues. Germline CDR1 is SQVTM and CDR2 is ANQGSEA. V lost 4 bases to trimming and J lost 3 bases, with 6 bases between them. The CDR3 loop reads CSVVADTEAFF. CDR3 in DNA: TGCAGCGTTGTGGCAGACACTGAAGCTTTCTTT.

The chain uses TRBV5-6 and TRBJ2-6; maybe TRBD1 (5 bases). Trimming took 3 bases from V and 1 from J, leaving 8 bases between them. Per germline, CDR1 SGHDT and CDR2 YYEEEE. The CDR3 contains 15 residues. In nucleotides, the CDR3 is TGTGCCAGCAGCTATAGGGGTTCTGGGGCCAACGTCCTGACTTTC. This codes for CASSYRGSGANVLTF.

The J gene is TRBJ2-1, the V gene TRBV11-2, with D perhaps TRBD1 or TRBD2 (5 bases each). The germline V gene encodes CDR1 SGHAT and CDR2 FQNNGV. The V end was cut by 1 base, the J end by 7 bases, with 17 bases between. The CDR3 loop spans 16 amino acids. The CDR3 region has the DNA TGTGCCAGCAGCTTAGTGAGGGGATCCGGGACGAATGAGCAGTTCTTC. Residues: CASSLVRGSGTNEQFF. Drawing the rest from reference TRBV11-2 and TRBJ2-1, the complete variable domain is EAGVAQSPRYKIIEKRQSVAFWCNPISGHATLYWYQQILGQGPKLLIQFQNNGVVDDSQLPKDRFSAERLKGVDSTLKIQPAKLEDSAVYLCASSLVRGSGTNEQFFGPGTRLTVL.

The chain is built from TRBV5-1 and TRBJ1-1; 10 bases fit TRBD1. The CDR3 runs to 17 residues. Germline CDR1 is SGHRS and CDR2 is YFSETQ. V shed 4 bases and J 4 bases; nucleotides not matched to a gene: 13. CDR3 loop: CASSPGRQGALGTEAFF. CDR3 nucleotides: TGCGCCAGCAGCCCCGGCCGACAGGGGGCTTTAGGCACTGAAGCTTTCTTT. Full variable domain (remainder filled in from reference TRBV5-1 and TRBJ1-1): KAGVTQTPRYLIKTRGQQVTLSCSPISGHRSVSWYQQTPGQGLQFLFEYFSETQRNKGNFPGRFSGRQFSNSRSEMNVSTLELGDSALYLCASSPGRQGALGTEAFFGQGTRLTVV.

Here the CDR3 reads CASSIVRDRAQPQHF. CDR3 coding DNA: TGTGCCAGTAGTATAGTTCGGGACAGGGCACAGCCCCAGCATTTT. The V and J genes are TRBV19 and TRBJ1-5, with 9 bases aligning to TRBD1. Germline V gives CDR1 LNHDA, CDR2 SQIVND (reference sequence). This CDR3 region has 15 residues. After removal of 1 base from V and 7 bases from J, the junction contained 5 bases not matched to a gene. Variable domain in full (rest from reference TRBV19 and TRBJ1-5): DGGITQSPKYLFRKEGQNVTLSCEQNLNHDAMYWYRQDPGQGLRLIYYSQIVNDFQKGDIAEGYSVSREKKESFPLTVTSAQKNPTAFYLCASSIVRDRAQPQHFGDGTRLSIL.

This chain uses TRBV3-1 (or the pseudogene TRBV3-2) with TRBJ2-7; 9 bases are shared with TRBD2. The CDR3 is 13 amino acids. Germline values: CDR1 LGHDT, CDR2 YNNKEL (reference sequence). Trimming took 2 bases from V and 4 from J; bases not matched to a gene: 0. CDR3 DNA: TGTGCCAGCAGCCAAACTAGCGGGTACGAGCAGTACTTC. It codes for CASSQTSGYEQYF.

J is TRBJ2-1 and V is TRBV7-9, with 12 bases aligning to TRBD1. The junction had 7 bases not matched to a gene; V was cut back by 5 bases and J by 5 bases. Germline values: CDR1 SEHNR, CDR2 FQNEAQ (reference sequence). The CDR3 runs 16 residues. The chain's CDR3 is CASSPPGQGANNEQFF. The CDR3 DNA is TGTGCCAGCAGCCCCCCGGGACAGGGGGCAAACAATGAGCAGTTCTTC.

This clone was counted once. The J gene is TRBJ1-1, the V gene TRBV6-5, with 8 bases that match TRBD1. The CDR3 runs 13 residues. Germline CDR1 and CDR2: MNHEY and SVGAGI. J was trimmed by 5 bases and V by 5 bases; bases with no gene match: 4. This CDR3 is CASSHTGGTEAFF. In DNA, the CDR3 is TGTGCCAGCAGTCATACAGGGGGGACTGAAGCTTTCTTT.

The gene calls are TRBV5-4 and TRBJ2-1; no firm D call. The V and J ends lost 2 bases and 5 bases respectively, with 5 bases between them. The CDR3 runs 12 residues. Germline V lookup: CDR1 SGHNT, CDR2 YYREEE (reference sequence). The CDR3 protein is CASSLQNNEQFF. CDR3 in DNA: TGTGCCAGCAGCTTACAGAACAATGAGCAGTTCTTC.

The chain has TRBV7-2 and TRBJ2-3, with D perhaps TRBD1 (6 bases). Trimming removed 1 base at V and 5 bases at J, with 13 bases between. The germline V gene has CDR1 SGHTA and CDR2 FQGNSA. The CDR3 is made up of 15 amino acids. CDR3 loop: CASSLEPTGRDTQYF. In DNA form, the CDR3 reads TGTGCCAGCAGCTTAGAGCCGACAGGCCGAGATACGCAGTATTTT.

CDR3 bases: TGTGCCAGCAGCGGAACAGATGGCTACACCTTC. Translating gives CASSGTDGYTF. This sequence joins TRBV9 and TRBJ1-2; D gene uncertain. This CDR3 is built from 11 residues. Trimming removed 3 bases from V and 6 bases from J, with 6 bases in between. Germline CDR1 is SGDLS and CDR2 is YYNGEE.

This clone has a handful of counts. The genes are TRBV6-1 and TRBJ1-6; D not resolved. From germline, CDR1 is MNHNS and CDR2 SASEGT. The CDR3 runs to 16 residues. V was cut by 0 bases and J by 6 bases, with 12 bases left in between. DNA for the CDR3: TGTGCCAGCAGTGAAGCGCTTCTAGGTGGTAATTCACCCCTCCACTTT. This translates into CASSEALLGGNSPLHF.

The chain couples TRBV10-3 to TRBJ2-1, with TRBD2 matching over 7 bases. The CDR3 contains 13 residues. V lost 11 bases and J lost 4; bases outside the gene matches: 8. The V gene's germline CDR1 is ENHRY and CDR2 SYGVKD. CDR3 nucleotide sequence: TGTGCCTCTTCTGAGCGGGGTTACAATGAGCAGTTCTTC. The encoded protein is CASSERGYNEQFF.

For this clone: The sample holds other DNA sequences that translate to the same CDR3. V and J are TRBV6-5 and TRBJ1-4, with D hard to call. CDR3 size: 15 residues. V gave up 0 bases and J gave up 2 bases, with 7 bases separating them. Looked up from germline, CDR1 is MNHEY and CDR2 is SVGAGI. For the CDR3, the DNA is TGTGCCAGCAGTTACTCGGGTCAGACTAATGAAAAACTGTTTTTT. It encodes CASSYSGQTNEKLFF.